This is a list of T cell receptor beta chains from one sample in a study of neoadjuvant anti-PD-1 for oral cavity cancer. Method: immunoSEQ multiplex PCR; TCRdb's copy keeps in-frame clones and lacks some. The data hold nearly 15,000 clones, with 40% observed a single time. This specimen was tumor tissue, taken after nivolumab (anti-PD-1) treatment. Every receptor here comes from a person aged 35 to 85 with oral cavity squamous cell carcinoma. CDR3s include the opening cysteine and the closing phenylalanine or tryptophan. Each record gives: D gene, clone size, J gene, V gene, CDR3 DNA, CDR3 protein. The D gene is left open where the match is weak. A row's size may be missing; if present it is once, few, many or a size class.

.,.,TRBJ1-1,TRBV5-4,TGTGCCAGCAGCTTGGCACCCAACAGGGTATTATTAACTGAAGCTTTCTTT,CASSLAPNRVLLTEAFF
TRBD1,.,TRBJ1-2,TRBV9,TGTGCCAGCAGCGTAGCAGGACAGGGTGTTGACGGCTACACCTTC,CASSVAGQGVDGYTF
.,.,TRBJ2-6,TRBV9,TGTGCCAGCAGCGTAGCCTTCTCTGGGGCCAACGTCCTGACTTTC,CASSVAFSGANVLTF
.,.,TRBJ1-5,TRBV15,TGTGCCACCAGCAGAGATCTTACAGGGCTTCAGCCCCAGCATTTT,CATSRDLTGLQPQHF
.,.,TRBJ2-3,TRBV2,TGTGCCAGCATGGCGGGGGATACGCAGTATTTT,CASMAGDTQYF
.,once,TRBJ2-2,TRBV5-8,TGTGCCAGCAGGGGGCGCGGCACCGGGGAGCTGTTTTTT,CASRGRGTGELFF
TRBD1,.,TRBJ2-5,TRBV5-1,TGCGCCAGCAGCTGGGGACAGCGAGAAGAGACCCAGTACTTC,CASSWGQREETQYF
TRBD1,.,TRBJ2-2,TRBV6-5,TGTGCCAGCCGCGACAGGGACGCCGGGGAGCTGTTTTTT,CASRDRDAGELFF
TRBD1,few,TRBJ1-4,TRBV7-2,TGTGCCAGCAGTCAAGAGGGGGCCAAACTGTTTTTT,CASSQEGAKLFF
.,.,TRBJ1-1,TRBV7-2,TGTGCCAGCAGCTTAGGGGGGGCTGAAGCTTTCTTT,CASSLGGAEAFF
.,many,TRBJ2-5,TRBV28,TGTGCCAGCAGTTTATCGGGAACAGAAGAGACCCAGTACTTC,CASSLSGTEETQYF
.,few,TRBJ1-5,TRBV19,TGTGCCACCTCTCCATTTAAACAGGGTTGGAATCAGCCCCAGCATTTT,CATSPFKQGWNQPQHF
.,.,TRBJ1-2,TRBV7-9,TGTGCCAGCAGCTTAGACATTTCCAGGGGCCTCCTTGGCTACACCTTC,CASSLDISRGLLGYTF
.,few,TRBJ2-5,TRBV7-6,TGTGCCAGCAGCTTAACCGGGACATTGAAAAATTTGGAGACCCAGTACTTC,CASSLTGTLKNLETQYF
TRBD2,few,TRBJ2-1,TRBV4-1,TGCGCCAGCAGCCCTAAGGGCCGGGGGGATTACAATGAGCAGTTCTTC,CASSPKGRGDYNEQFF
TRBD2,medium-sized,TRBJ2-1,TRBV7-2,TGTGCCACACGACCGGGGGGGCGCCACAATGAGCAGTTCTTC,CATRPGGRHNEQFF
.,once,TRBJ2-7,TRBV2,TGTGCCAGCAGGGGTTGGGTTCGCGACGAGCAGTACTTC,CASRGWVRDEQYF
TRBD1,.,TRBJ2-5,TRBV4-3,TGCGCCAGCAGCCATGTTTCTGGACAGGGGGGGGAGACCCAGTACTTC,CASSHVSGQGGETQYF
TRBD1,.,TRBJ2-7,TRBV19,TGTGCCAGTAGCACTCCGGGACAGGGAGACTACGAGCAGTACTTC,CASSTPGQGDYEQYF
.,few,TRBJ2-3,TRBV5-1,TGCGCCAGCAGCTTGGGAGGGCGCGGCGCAGATACGCAGTATTTT,CASSLGGRGADTQYF
TRBD1,few,TRBJ1-6,TRBV7-2,TGTGCCAGCAGCTCGGGACAGGCTCGCTCACCCCTCCACTTT,CASSSGQARSPLHF
TRBD1,.,TRBJ1-6,TRBV5-4,TGTGCCAGCAGCCCAGGGAGGGACAGGGTACGGAATTCACCCCTCCACTTT,CASSPGRDRVRNSPLHF
.,large,TRBJ2-2,TRBV5-1,TGCGCCAGCAGCTTGAAGAACTATGGTACCGGGGAGCTGTTTTTT,CASSLKNYGTGELFF
.,once,TRBJ2-2,TRBV6-6,TGTGCCAGCAGTTACTCGATGGCCGGGGAGCTGTTTTTT,CASSYSMAGELFF
.,.,TRBJ2-5,TRBV5-1,TGCGCCAGCAGCTTGTCCACAGGTTCCCAAGAGACCCAGTACTTC,CASSLSTGSQETQYF
TRBD2,.,TRBJ2-3,TRBV20-1,TGCAGTGCCGGGGGGGTAGATACGCAGTATTTT,CSAGGVDTQYF
.,many,TRBJ2-7,TRBV7-2,TGTGCCAGCAGCTTAGGGATTACCTACGAGCAGTACTTC,CASSLGITYEQYF
TRBD1,medium-sized,TRBJ2-2,TRBV5-1,TGCGCCAGCAGCTTGGGGGGACAGGATGCCACCGGGGAGCTGTTTTTT,CASSLGGQDATGELFF
TRBD1,.,TRBJ2-3,TRBV6-4,TGTGCCAGCAGAAGACAGGGGACGTCTAGCACAGATACGCAGTATTTT,CASRRQGTSSTDTQYF
TRBD1,.,TRBJ2-3,TRBV6-6,TGTGCCAGCAGTTACTGGGACAGGAGCACAGATACGCAGTATTTT,CASSYWDRSTDTQYF
TRBD1,.,TRBJ1-1,TRBV9,TGTGCCAGCAGATTGGGCCAGGGGGCAGACACTGAAGCTTTCTTT,CASRLGQGADTEAFF
TRBD2,few,TRBJ2-3,TRBV14,TGTGCCAGCAGCCGGCATGAAGCGGGGGGGCGAGATACGCAGTATTTT,CASSRHEAGGRDTQYF
TRBD2,.,TRBJ2-7,TRBV7-2,TGTGCCAGCAGCTTAGAGCTAGCGGGGGCGAGCTCCTACGAGCAGTACTTC,CASSLELAGASSYEQYF
.,.,TRBJ1-4,TRBV15,TGTGCCACCAGCAGAGACAGGGGTGAAAAACTGTTTTTT,CATSRDRGEKLFF
.,medium-sized,TRBJ1-1,TRBV6-5,TGTGCCAGCAGTTCCGCGGACAAACGCGCTTTCTTT,CASSSADKRAFF
.,medium-sized,TRBJ2-7,TRBV29-1,TGCAGCGTTGGCGAGGGAGCCGGCGAGCAGTACTTC,CSVGEGAGEQYF
.,few,TRBJ2-7,TRBV5-1,TGCGCCAGCAGCTTGGGGGGCGACGAGCAGTACTTC,CASSLGGDEQYF
.,few,TRBJ2-3,TRBV5-5,TGTGCCAGCAGCTTGGGAGGGGCCCCCACAGATACGCAGTATTTT,CASSLGGAPTDTQYF
.,.,TRBJ1-1,TRBV5-1,TGCGCCAGCAGGCAGGGGCTGGTGAACACTGAAGCTTTCTTT,CASRQGLVNTEAFF
TRBD1,.,TRBJ2-7,TRBV6-1,TGTGCCAGCAGTGAAACCTTGGGACAGGGCTCCCACGAGCAGTACTTC,CASSETLGQGSHEQYF
.,few,TRBJ2-7,TRBV5-1,TGCGCCAGCAGCTTGGACAGAACCTACGAGCAGTACTTC,CASSLDRTYEQYF
.,.,TRBJ1-2,TRBV9,TGTGCCAGCAGCGCTTCAGGGGCCCGGGGCTACACCTTC,CASSASGARGYTF
.,.,TRBJ2-3,TRBV7-8,TGTGCCAGCAGCCCCGGTGGCAGATACACAGATACGCAGTATTTT,CASSPGGRYTDTQYF
.,.,TRBJ1-1,TRBV10-3,TGTGCCATCAGTGAGTCCGCAGGGCAGAACACTGAAGCTTTCTTT,CAISESAGQNTEAFF
TRBD1,.,TRBJ1-2,TRBV5-6,TGTGCCAGCAGCAAGGACAGGGTCTATGGCTACACCTTC,CASSKDRVYGYTF
TRBD1,.,TRBJ1-4,TRBV7-9,TGTGCCAGCAGCTTCACAGGGGTTAATGAAAAACTGTTTTTT,CASSFTGVNEKLFF
.,.,TRBJ2-1,TRBV9,TGTGCCAGCAGCGTAGATGAATGGTCAGGGCAGGGTCTACGCAATGAGCAGTTCTTC,CASSVDEWSGQGLRNEQFF